This T cell receptor (beta chain) was recovered during a study of blood T cells in healthy people across ages. Primed by a sample-barcoded 5' primer and a J-beta primer mix, a second PCR proceeded for roughly 6 to 12 cycles. Each CDR3 protein is one row after TCRdb ran MiXCR on the 5' RACE reads. This sample yields 700,000 to 900,000 distinct CDR3 sequences, of which roughly 24% are seen a single time; around 3% belongs to the top ten. The germline V gene encodes CDR1 SQVTM and CDR2 ANQGSEA. This CDR3 region has 13 residues. V lost 5 bases and J lost 2, with 12 bases in between. This clonotype was detected a few times. Caucasian, healthy and from Russia, the donors were aged between 6 and 90. Investigators took about 10 milliliters of peripheral blood from every donor. This sample also belongs to another study, concerning T cells of mothers and their children.

The sequencing input was blood. This sequence joins TRBV29-1 and TRBJ1-1; D perhaps matches TRBD1 (5 bases). This TCR derives from a boy aged 5-17 years in good health. CDR3 nucleotides: TGCAGCGTTATGACAGAATTAAACACTGAAGCTTTCTTT. Its protein is CSVMTELNTEAFF.